This is a list of T cell receptor beta chains from one sample in a study of blood T cell repertoires in COVID-19. Only in-frame clones appear in the TCRdb table, and some are missing; sequencing was by immunoSEQ multiplex PCR. The sample shows under 85,000 clones, about 80% of them seen only once. Sequencing was carried out using peripheral blood. Every receptor here comes from a man in his fifties with COVID-19, enrolled during active disease. Each CDR3 is given with its conserved first and last residue. The D gene is left open where the match is weak. Clone size is shown for a subset of rows, as once, few, many or a class of expanded clone.

>NA|NA|TRBJ2-1|TRBV30
CAWSVLSWGEYNEQFF
TGTGCCTGGAGTGTATTATCGTGGGGGGAGTACAATGAGCAGTTCTTC
>NA|NA|TRBJ1-5|TRBV19
CASHSSDSYQPQHF
TGTGCCAGCCATTCGAGCGACAGTTATCAGCCCCAGCATTTT
>TRBD2|NA|TRBJ2-1|TRBV18
CASSPPGLAAEFF
TGTGCCAGCTCACCACCGGGACTAGCGGCGGAGTTCTTC
>NA|NA|TRBJ1-5|TRBV15
CATSRDSGRPQHF
TGTGCCACCAGCAGGGACAGCGGTCGGCCCCAGCATTTT
>NA|once|TRBJ1-1|TRBV6-1
CASSEGWGGNTEAFF
TGTGCCAGCAGTGAAGGGTGGGGGGGGAACACTGAAGCTTTCTTT
>NA|NA|TRBJ1-2|TRBV7-2
CASSSDSTGLTSNGYTF
TGTGCCAGCAGCTCCGACTCGACAGGTCTAACATCCAACGGCTACACCTTC
>NA|NA|TRBJ1-4|TRBV6-5
CASKQGWANEKLFF
TGTGCCAGCAAACAGGGTTGGGCTAATGAAAAACTGTTTTTT
>NA|NA|TRBJ1-1|TRBV6-5
CASSYGGSNTEAFF
TGTGCCAGCAGTTACGGGGGCTCCAACACTGAAGCTTTCTTT
>NA|NA|TRBJ2-7|TRBV5-1
CASSLVVGRGPPREQYF
TGCGCCAGCAGCTTGGTTGTGGGGCGGGGGCCCCCTCGCGAGCAGTACTTC
>NA|NA|TRBJ2-7|TRBV7-9
CASSLVHRGFEQYF
TGTGCCAGCAGCTTAGTTCATCGGGGGTTCGAGCAGTACTTC
>NA|NA|TRBJ2-1|TRBV3-1/TRBV3-2
CASSQVFGGYNEQFF
TGTGCCAGCAGCCAAGTGTTCGGAGGGTACAATGAGCAGTTCTTC
>TRBD2|NA|TRBJ2-7|TRBV27
CASSSLGVAGELASYEQYF
TGTGCCAGCAGTTCTCTTGGTGTAGCGGGGGAATTGGCCTCCTACGAGCAGTACTTC
>NA|NA|TRBJ1-6|TRBV7-6
CASSSRPDSINSPLHF
TGTGCCAGCAGCTCCCGGCCTGACAGTATAAATTCACCCCTCCACTTT
>NA|NA|TRBJ2-7|TRBV20-1
CSARDHYEQYF
TGCAGTGCTAGAGACCATTACGAGCAGTACTTC
>TRBD2|NA|TRBJ2-5|TRBV9
CASSVRGEETQYF
TGTGCCAGCAGCGTGCGGGGGGAAGAGACCCAGTACTTC
>NA|NA|TRBJ2-2|TRBV11-3
CASSSVGELFF
TGTGCCAGCAGCTCCGTCGGGGAGCTGTTTTTT
>NA|NA|TRBJ2-1|TRBV11-2
CASSLARLEQFF
TGTGCCAGCAGCTTAGCCCGGTTGGAGCAGTTCTTC
>NA|NA|TRBJ1-2|TRBV14
CASSQVQGQVGGYTF
TGTGCCAGCAGCCAAGTACAGGGTCAGGTCGGTGGCTACACCTTC
>NA|NA|TRBJ1-1|TRBV6-1
CASSEYRGNTEAFF
TGTGCCAGCAGTGAATATAGGGGGAACACTGAAGCTTTCTTT
>TRBD1|NA|TRBJ1-2|TRBV3-1/TRBV3-2
CASSQGQGARGYTF
TGTGCCAGCAGCCAAGGACAGGGGGCGCGTGGCTACACCTTC
>TRBD2|once|TRBJ2-1|TRBV2
CASRPTSGLYNEQFF
TGTGCCAGCAGGCCGACTAGCGGGCTCTACAATGAGCAGTTCTTC
>TRBD2|NA|TRBJ2-5|TRBV5-4
CASSLASGSQETQYF
TGTGCCAGCAGCTTGGCCAGCGGGAGCCAAGAGACCCAGTACTTC
>TRBD1|NA|TRBJ1-2|TRBV6-1
CASSADSGQGYYGYTF
TGTGCCAGCAGTGCCGATTCAGGACAGGGGTATTATGGCTACACCTTC
>TRBD1|NA|TRBJ2-3|TRBV19
CASRDRGGADTQYF
TGTGCCAGTAGGGACAGGGGTGGAGCGGATACGCAGTATTTT
>NA|few|TRBJ1-3|TRBV4-1
CASSTPRGSGNTIYF
TGCGCCAGCAGCACTCCCCGAGGCTCTGGAAACACCATATATTTT
>NA|NA|TRBJ2-6|TRBV19
CASKAAGANVLTF
TGTGCCAGCAAGGCGGCTGGGGCCAACGTCCTGACTTTC
>NA|few|TRBJ1-5|TRBV9
CASSAQGGSNQPQHF
TGTGCCAGCAGCGCGCAGGGAGGAAGCAATCAGCCCCAGCATTTT
>NA|NA|TRBJ2-7|TRBV5-5
CASSFRQDLSYEQYF
TGTGCCAGCAGCTTCCGACAGGACCTCTCCTACGAGCAGTACTTC
>TRBD1|NA|TRBJ1-6|TRBV5-4
CASTNQGQNNSPLHF
TGTGCCAGCACCAATCAGGGACAGAATAATTCACCCCTCCACTTT
>TRBD1|NA|TRBJ2-5|TRBV7-9
CASSRIWTGGQETQYF
TGTGCCAGCAGTCGGATCTGGACAGGGGGGCAAGAGACCCAGTACTTC
>NA|once|TRBJ2-1|TRBV7-2
CASSLSDSNNEQFF
TGTGCCAGCAGCTTGTCGGACTCGAACAATGAGCAGTTCTTC
>NA|NA|TRBJ2-6|TRBV5-6
CASSLAGANVLTF
TGTGCCAGCAGCTTAGCCGGGGCCAACGTCCTGACTTTC